Described below is a single T cell receptor beta chain sequence and its context. Its cognate antigen is unknown. These data belong to a study of shared clonotypes between healthy human individuals. Study-wide findings and caveats: Clonotype sharing among donors was expected to depend on sequencing depth. Donor scarcity curtailed the genetic and exposure-history diversity represented herein. The sharing of roughly 5% of naive CD4 clonotypes was seen across several donors.

Germline V CDR1 and CDR2: MNHNY, SVGAGI (reference sequence). This CDR3 has 14 residues. Trimming took off 5 bases at V and 1 base at J, with 11 bases between the two ends. The protocol was immunoSEQ multiplex PCR, while the TCRdb copy is restricted to in-frame clones and leaves out a portion. Among around 1,000,000 clones listed, 70% to 85% were seen once. The sequence came from a man between 18 and 29 years old in good health. Some clones in this sample may be carry-over from other donors' samples. The V gene is TRBV6-6, the J gene TRBJ1-2, with a tentative D call TRBD1 (6 bases). Source material: memory CD4+ T cells from PBMCs. Subset in this sample: CD45RA-negative fraction. This CDR3 reads CASSGTKSNYGYTF. CDR3 nucleotides: TGTGCCAGCAGTGGGACAAAAAGTAACTATGGCTACACCTTC.